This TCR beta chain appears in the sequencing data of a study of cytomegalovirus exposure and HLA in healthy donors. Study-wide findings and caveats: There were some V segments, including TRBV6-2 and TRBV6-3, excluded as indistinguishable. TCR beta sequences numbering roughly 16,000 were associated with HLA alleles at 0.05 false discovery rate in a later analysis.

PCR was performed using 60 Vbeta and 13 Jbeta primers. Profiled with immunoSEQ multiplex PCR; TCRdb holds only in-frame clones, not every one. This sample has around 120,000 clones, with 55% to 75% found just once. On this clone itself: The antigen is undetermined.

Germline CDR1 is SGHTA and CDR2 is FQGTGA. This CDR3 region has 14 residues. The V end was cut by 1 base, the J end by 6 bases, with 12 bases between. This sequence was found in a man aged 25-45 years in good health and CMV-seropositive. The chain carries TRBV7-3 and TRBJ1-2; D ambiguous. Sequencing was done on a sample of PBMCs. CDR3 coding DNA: TGTGCCAGCAGCTTAAGGTCCGGGAATGATGGCTACACCTTC. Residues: CASSLRSGNDGYTF.